The sequence of this TCR beta chain was determined in a study of PD-L1 blockade in urothelial cancer. V gave up 0 bases and J gave up 6 bases, with 6 bases separating them. Germline V gene lookup returns CDR1 SGDLS and CDR2 YYNGEE. The CDR3 sequence is 12 residues long. Time point specified: pretreatment peripheral blood. The templates were synthetic TCR analogs, and they were spiked into each PCR. The data were produced by immunoSEQ multiplex PCR, yet TCRdb's version contains in-frame clones alone and is incomplete. The sample lists 87,000 or so clones, about four fifths seen once, with more than 2% in the top ten.

The receptor comes from a man in his sixties with urothelial cancer. The chain joins TRBV9 to TRBJ1-1; maybe TRBD1 (6 bases). This material consisted of PBMCs, taken around atezolizumab (anti-PD-L1) treatment. The CDR3 loop is CASSVGTAEAFF. The CDR3 nucleotides read TGTGCCAGCAGCGTAGGGACAGCTGAAGCTTTCTTT.